These 10 T cell receptor beta chains originate from one sample sequenced in a study of identifying expanded T cells in peripheral blood. Data came from immunoSEQ multiplex PCR; TCRdb stores just in-frame clones and leaves some out. The sample lists about 90,000 clones, nearly 90% occurring once. The sequenced sample was blood. The receptors shown here come from a person aged 18 to 70 in good health.

The rearrangement links TRBV19 to TRBJ1-1, with D perhaps matching TRBD1 (5 bases). The CDR3 length is 16 residues. V lost 0 bases to trimming and J lost 1 base, with 12 bases between them. Germline lookup yields CDR1 LNHDA and CDR2 SQIVND (reference sequence). CDR3 nucleotides: TGTGCCAGTAGTATAGAGAGGGGTCCGCGGAACACTGAAGCTTTCTTT. Translation gives CASSIERGPRNTEAFF.

This chain links TRBV9 with TRBJ2-1, with D unresolved. Germline assignment: CDR1 SGDLS and CDR2 YYNGEE. Between the trimmed V and J ends, which lost 4 bases and 8 bases, there was a span of 13 bases. CDR3 length equals 13 residues. This CDR3 reads CASSPLDVYEQFF. CDR3 DNA: TGTGCCAGCAGCCCCCTGGACGTCTATGAGCAGTTCTTC.

The genes are TRBV19 and TRBJ2-3, with 10 nucleotides matching TRBD2. V gave up 4 bases and J gave up 3 bases; unmatched junction bases: 4. There are 15 residues in the CDR3. Germline lookup yields CDR1 LNHDA and CDR2 SQIVND (reference sequence). The CDR3 region is CASSTHSGGTDTQYF. As DNA, the CDR3 is TGTGCCAGTAGTACCCATAGCGGGGGGACAGATACGCAGTATTTT. The full variable domain, rest sourced from reference TRBV19 and TRBJ2-3, is DGGITQSPKYLFRKEGQNVTLSCEQNLNHDAMYWYRQDPGQGLRLIYYSQIVNDFQKGDIAEGYSVSREKKESFPLTVTSAQKNPTAFYLCASSTHSGGTDTQYFGPGTRLTVL.

This sequence joins TRBV7-9 and TRBJ1-5; 11 nucleotides match TRBD1. The J segment lost 4 bases and the V segment lost 5 bases, leaving 4 bases of the junction unmatched. Germline CDR1 and CDR2: SEHNR and FQNEAQ (reference sequence). CDR3 length: 15 amino acids. The CDR3 DNA sequence: TGTGCCAGCAGCAAGGGACAGGGGGTTAATCAGCCCCAGCATTTT. This encodes CASSKGQGVNQPQHF.

The gene calls are TRBV15 and TRBJ1-3; D possibly corresponds to TRBD1 (6 bases). The CDR3 length is 16 residues. Germline assignment: CDR1 LNHNV and CDR2 YYDKDF (reference sequence). Trimming removed 0 bases from V and 3 bases from J, with 12 bases in between. For the CDR3, the DNA is TGTGCCACCAGCAGAGATCCGGGGGCAAGTGGAAACACCATATATTTT. Translating gives CATSRDPGASGNTIYF. Combining the CDR3 with reference TRBV15 and TRBJ1-3 gives the whole variable domain DAMVIQNPRYQVTQFGKPVTLSCSQTLNHNVMYWYQQKSSQAPKLLFHYYDKDFNNEADTPDNFQSRRPNTSFCFLDIRSPGLGDTAMYLCATSRDPGASGNTIYFGEGSWLTVV.

This chain connects TRBV19 to TRBJ2-5; possible D gene TRBD2, 5 bases. The CDR3 is 15 residues long. Germline loops: CDR1 LNHDA, CDR2 SQIVND (reference sequence). V gave up 0 bases and J gave up 5 bases, with 13 bases separating them. The CDR3 coding sequence is TGTGCCAGTAGTATAGATCCTAGCAGGAGGGAGACCCAGTACTTC. It encodes CASSIDPSRRETQYF.

The gene calls are TRBV19 and TRBJ1-2, with TRBD1 matching over 12 bases. Germline CDR1 and CDR2: LNHDA and SQIVND (reference sequence). V lost 5 bases and J lost 8; bases outside the gene matches: 9. The CDR3 is made up of 15 amino acids. CDR3 nucleotides: TGTGCCAGTAGTGGAATGGGACAGGGGGCGCAAGGCTACACCTTC. Protein product: CASSGMGQGAQGYTF.

The genes are TRBV7-9 and TRBJ2-5; the match to TRBD2 covers 13 bases. This CDR3 region has 15 residues. Losses at the gene ends were 1 base for V and 4 bases for J; bases not matched to a gene: 0. Germline V gene data show CDR1 as SEHNR and CDR2 as FQNEAQ (reference sequence). In DNA form, the CDR3 reads TGTGCCAGCAGCTTAGGGACTAGCGGGGGAGAGACCCAGTACTTC. Translated, it gives CASSLGTSGGETQYF.

The chain recombines TRBV14 with TRBJ2-7; no firm D call. Trimming left V 1 base short and J 3 bases short, with 7 bases between. Germline CDR1 is SGHDN and CDR2 is FVKESK. CDR3 length: 13 residues. The CDR3 spells CASSQGDGYEQYF. The CDR3 bases are TGTGCCAGCAGCCAAGGTGACGGCTACGAGCAGTACTTC. Supplemented by reference TRBV14 and TRBJ2-7, the full variable domain reads EAGVTQFPSHSVIEKGQTVTLRCDPISGHDNLYWYRRVMGKEIKFLLHFVKESKQDESGMPNNRFLAERTGGTYSTLKVQPAELEDSGVYFCASSQGDGYEQYFGPGTRLTVT.

The genes are TRBV6-6 and TRBJ1-2, with 7 bases that match TRBD1. The V and J ends lost 4 bases and 4 bases, in that order; junction bases with no gene match: 9. The CDR3 consists of 15 residues. In germline, CDR1 is MNHNY, CDR2 SVGAGI (reference sequence). The CDR3 spells CASSSRTGGLYGYTF. The CDR3, as DNA: TGTGCCAGCAGTTCGAGGACAGGAGGACTCTATGGCTACACCTTC.